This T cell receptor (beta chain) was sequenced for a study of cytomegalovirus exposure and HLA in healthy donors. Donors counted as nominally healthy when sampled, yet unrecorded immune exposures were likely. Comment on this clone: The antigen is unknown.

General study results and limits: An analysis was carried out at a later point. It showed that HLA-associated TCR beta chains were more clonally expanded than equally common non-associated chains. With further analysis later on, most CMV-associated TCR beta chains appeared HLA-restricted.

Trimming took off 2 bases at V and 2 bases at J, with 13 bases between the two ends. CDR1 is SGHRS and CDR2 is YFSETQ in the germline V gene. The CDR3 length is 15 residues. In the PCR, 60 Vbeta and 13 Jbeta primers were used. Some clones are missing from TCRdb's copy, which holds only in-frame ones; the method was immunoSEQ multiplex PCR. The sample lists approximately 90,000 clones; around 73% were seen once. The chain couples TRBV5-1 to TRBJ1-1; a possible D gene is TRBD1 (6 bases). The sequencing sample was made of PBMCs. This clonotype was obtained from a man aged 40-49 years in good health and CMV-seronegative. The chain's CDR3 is CASSFSTGPNTEAFF. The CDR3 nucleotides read TGCGCCAGCAGCTTTTCAACAGGGCCAAACACTGAAGCTTTCTTT.